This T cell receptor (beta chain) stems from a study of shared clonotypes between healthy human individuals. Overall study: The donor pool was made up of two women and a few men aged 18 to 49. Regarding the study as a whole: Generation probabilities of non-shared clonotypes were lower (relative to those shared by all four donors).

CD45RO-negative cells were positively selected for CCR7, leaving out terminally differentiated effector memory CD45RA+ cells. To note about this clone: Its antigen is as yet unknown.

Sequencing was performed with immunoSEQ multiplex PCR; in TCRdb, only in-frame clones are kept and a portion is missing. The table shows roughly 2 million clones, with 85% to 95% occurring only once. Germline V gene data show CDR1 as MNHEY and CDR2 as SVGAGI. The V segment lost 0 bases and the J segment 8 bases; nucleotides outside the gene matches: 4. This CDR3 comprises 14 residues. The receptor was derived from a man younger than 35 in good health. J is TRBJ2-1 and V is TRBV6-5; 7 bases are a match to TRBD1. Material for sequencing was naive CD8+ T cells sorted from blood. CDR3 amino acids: CASSYSGTDDEQFF. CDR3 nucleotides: TGTGCCAGCAGTTACTCCGGGACAGATGATGAGCAGTTCTTC.